Listed below are T cell receptor beta chains from one sample, sequenced in a study of T cell repertoires in cytomegalovirus infection. TCRdb itself ran the reads through MiXCR, one entry per CDR3 protein. This sample has almost 550,000 distinct CDR3 sequences; more than 15% occur once, and the top ten carry roughly a quarter. The specimen sequenced was CD8+ T cells from PBMCs. The receptor source for this set is a human donor in good health (CMV status not recorded). Some clones in this sample may be carry-over from other donors' samples. The CDR3 runs from the conserved cysteine through the conserved F or W. D genes are given only for firm matches. Part of the rows lack a size; the others show once, few, many or a class for expanded clones.

d_gene: TRBD1; j_gene: TRBJ1-5; abundance: NA; v_gene: TRBV6-1; CDR3nt: TGTGCCAGCAGGGACAGGGGTAGTGTAAACAATCAGCCCCAGCATTTT; CDR3aa: CASRDRGSVNNQPQHF
d_gene: NA; j_gene: TRBJ1-4; abundance: many; v_gene: TRBV7-8; CDR3nt: TGTGCCAGCAGCTTAGCCGCCGGGACAAAGGATGAAAAACTGTTTTTT; CDR3aa: CASSLAAGTKDEKLFF
d_gene: NA; j_gene: TRBJ1-2; abundance: few; v_gene: TRBV29-1; CDR3nt: TGCAGCGCCGGAAGGAGGGGGAAAGACTACACCTTC; CDR3aa: CSAGRRGKDYTF
d_gene: TRBD1; j_gene: TRBJ1-2; abundance: NA; v_gene: TRBV20-1; CDR3nt: TGCAGTGCCAAGTTGGCGGGAAGTGTAGGGACAGGGTTTTTGTTCGACTATGGCTACACCTTC; CDR3aa: CSAKLAGSVGTGFLFDYGYTF
d_gene: NA; j_gene: TRBJ1-2; abundance: many; v_gene: TRBV7-9; CDR3nt: TGTGCCAGCAGCAGAGGTCAAGGTGGCTACACCTTC; CDR3aa: CASSRGQGGYTF
d_gene: NA; j_gene: TRBJ1-5; abundance: NA; v_gene: TRBV5-1; CDR3nt: TGCGCCAGCAGCTCGGGGGGGGTGAATCACCCCCAGCATTTT; CDR3aa: CASSSGGVNHPQHF
d_gene: NA; j_gene: TRBJ2-7; abundance: NA; v_gene: TRBV5-6; CDR3nt: TGTGCCAGCAGCCATGGGACCGCCGCGGTCCAGTACTTC; CDR3aa: CASSHGTAAVQYF
d_gene: NA; j_gene: TRBJ2-7; abundance: many; v_gene: TRBV27; CDR3nt: TGTGCCAGCAGTCTCGAACAGGACTCCTACGAGCAGTACTTC; CDR3aa: CASSLEQDSYEQYF
d_gene: TRBD1; j_gene: TRBJ2-5; abundance: few; v_gene: TRBV5-4; CDR3nt: TGTGCCAGCAGCTTGGGTCCGGACAGGGGTTGGGAGGAGACCCAGTACTTC; CDR3aa: CASSLGPDRGWEETQYF
d_gene: NA; j_gene: TRBJ1-2; abundance: NA; v_gene: TRBV5-6; CDR3nt: TGTGCCAGCAGCCCACAGTTTTCGGGAAACTATGGCTACACCTTC; CDR3aa: CASSPQFSGNYGYTF
d_gene: NA; j_gene: TRBJ2-7; abundance: NA; v_gene: TRBV4-1; CDR3nt: TGCGCCAGCAGCCAACCCAGGGACGGGAGGGGGCCCTACGAGCAGTACTTC; CDR3aa: CASSQPRDGRGPYEQYF
d_gene: NA; j_gene: TRBJ1-2; abundance: NA; v_gene: TRBV7-3; CDR3nt: TGTGCCAGCAGCTTATCCCCAGGGAGTTACTATGGCTACACCTTC; CDR3aa: CASSLSPGSYYGYTF
d_gene: NA; j_gene: TRBJ1-1; abundance: few; v_gene: TRBV6-5; CDR3nt: TGTGCCAGCAGTTACAAGGGACATATTGAAGCTTTCTTT; CDR3aa: CASSYKGHIEAFF
d_gene: TRBD2; j_gene: TRBJ2-5; abundance: NA; v_gene: TRBV5-4; CDR3nt: TGTGCCAGCAGCTGGGGGACTAGCGGGGGCGAAGAGACCCAGTACTTC; CDR3aa: CASSWGTSGGEETQYF
d_gene: NA; j_gene: TRBJ2-2; abundance: NA; v_gene: TRBV19; CDR3nt: TGTGCCAGTAGTATAGATCTACCGAGGGACACCGGGGAGCTGTTTTTT; CDR3aa: CASSIDLPRDTGELFF
d_gene: TRBD1; j_gene: TRBJ2-5; abundance: NA; v_gene: TRBV5-4; CDR3nt: TGTGCCAGCAGCCCTTCTCCGGGACAGGCTAATCATGAGACCCAGTACTTC; CDR3aa: CASSPSPGQANHETQYF
d_gene: NA; j_gene: TRBJ2-1; abundance: many; v_gene: TRBV6-1; CDR3nt: TGTGCCAGCCCCGAAGCTCTCGCCAATGAGCAGTTCTTC; CDR3aa: CASPEALANEQFF
d_gene: NA; j_gene: TRBJ2-7; abundance: NA; v_gene: TRBV27; CDR3nt: TGTGCCAGCAAATCGGGCCGCTCCTACGAGCAGTACTTC; CDR3aa: CASKSGRSYEQYF
d_gene: NA; j_gene: TRBJ2-4; abundance: many; v_gene: TRBV11-2; CDR3nt: TGTGCCAGCAGTAGGGGAACAGAAAACATTCAGTACTTC; CDR3aa: CASSRGTENIQYF
d_gene: NA; j_gene: TRBJ1-2; abundance: many; v_gene: TRBV25-1; CDR3nt: TGTGCCAGCAGTGAAATCCGGGGCCTTGGCTACACCTTC; CDR3aa: CASSEIRGLGYTF
d_gene: TRBD1; j_gene: TRBJ1-1; abundance: many; v_gene: TRBV7-3; CDR3nt: TGTGCCAGCAGCCCAGACAGGGGACTTGAAGCTTTCTTT; CDR3aa: CASSPDRGLEAFF
d_gene: TRBD2; j_gene: TRBJ2-1; abundance: many; v_gene: TRBV7-3; CDR3nt: TGTGCCAGCAGCTTAACGGGCGGGGGGACCTACAATGAGCAGTTCTTC; CDR3aa: CASSLTGGGTYNEQFF
d_gene: NA; j_gene: TRBJ2-1; abundance: many; v_gene: TRBV19; CDR3nt: TGTGCCAGTAGTACCACCCTAACCGGCACCTACAATGAGCAGTTCTTC; CDR3aa: CASSTTLTGTYNEQFF
d_gene: TRBD1; j_gene: TRBJ1-2; abundance: once; v_gene: TRBV27; CDR3nt: TGTGCCAGCAGTTGGGGACAGTTCAGCTATGGCTACACCTTC; CDR3aa: CASSWGQFSYGYTF
d_gene: NA; j_gene: TRBJ2-2; abundance: few; v_gene: TRBV5-6; CDR3nt: TGTGCCAGCAGGGTTTTTGACGACACCGGGGAGCTGTTTTTT; CDR3aa: CASRVFDDTGELFF
d_gene: NA; j_gene: TRBJ1-2; abundance: NA; v_gene: TRBV5-1; CDR3nt: TGCGCCAGCCAAGGACCGGGACACAACTATGGCTACACCTTC; CDR3aa: CASQGPGHNYGYTF
d_gene: TRBD1; j_gene: TRBJ2-3; abundance: few; v_gene: TRBV9; CDR3nt: TGTGCCAGCAGCGATGGACAGGGGATAAGGGCTGGGACAGATACGCAGTATTTT; CDR3aa: CASSDGQGIRAGTDTQYF
d_gene: NA; j_gene: TRBJ2-1; abundance: NA; v_gene: TRBV5-1; CDR3nt: TGCGCCAGCAGCTTGGGGGATTCTCCAGCTCTACTTCCCGATTACAATGAGCAGTTCTTC; CDR3aa: CASSLGDSPALLPDYNEQFF
d_gene: NA; j_gene: TRBJ2-4; abundance: many; v_gene: TRBV12-3/TRBV12-4; CDR3nt: TGTGCCAGCAGTCGTTTGGGCAAAAACATTCAGTACTTC; CDR3aa: CASSRLGKNIQYF
d_gene: TRBD1; j_gene: TRBJ1-5; abundance: many; v_gene: TRBV6-1; CDR3nt: TGTGCCACCGCACAGGGGGCTCGTCAGCCCCAGCATTTT; CDR3aa: CATAQGARQPQHF
d_gene: NA; j_gene: TRBJ1-1; abundance: many; v_gene: TRBV12-3/TRBV12-4; CDR3nt: TGTGCCAGCAGTCACCCCCCAGGGGCGGTCACTGAAGCTTTCTTT; CDR3aa: CASSHPPGAVTEAFF
d_gene: NA; j_gene: TRBJ1-1; abundance: NA; v_gene: TRBV9; CDR3nt: TGTGCCGGCAGCGCAGGACTTGGGGGGGCCACGGATGTGTTCTTT; CDR3aa: CAGSAGLGGATDVFF
d_gene: TRBD1; j_gene: TRBJ2-3; abundance: few; v_gene: TRBV4-1; CDR3nt: TGCGCCAGCGGCAGGGGGCCGATCACAGATACGCAGTATTTT; CDR3aa: CASGRGPITDTQYF
d_gene: TRBD1; j_gene: TRBJ1-1; abundance: many; v_gene: TRBV2; CDR3nt: TGTGCCAGCAACAGGGGAGTCGAAGCTTTCTTT; CDR3aa: CASNRGVEAFF
d_gene: NA; j_gene: TRBJ1-1; abundance: NA; v_gene: TRBV19; CDR3nt: TGTGCCAGTAGTATAGACGGAAAAGCGGCCGGATTT; CDR3aa: CASSIDGKAAGF
d_gene: NA; j_gene: TRBJ2-3; abundance: NA; v_gene: TRBV27; CDR3nt: TGTGCCACCACGACATCGAGCACAGATACGCAGTATTTT; CDR3aa: CATTTSSTDTQYF
d_gene: NA; j_gene: TRBJ2-1; abundance: NA; v_gene: TRBV9; CDR3nt: TGTGCCAGCAGCGTACCTCGGGACACCCTTACGAGCTCCTACAATGAGCAGTTCTTC; CDR3aa: CASSVPRDTLTSSYNEQFF
d_gene: NA; j_gene: TRBJ2-7; abundance: few; v_gene: TRBV7-2; CDR3nt: TGTGCCAGCCGGGACACCCCTGGCGACGAGCAGTACTTC; CDR3aa: CASRDTPGDEQYF
d_gene: TRBD2; j_gene: TRBJ2-7; abundance: many; v_gene: TRBV7-2; CDR3nt: TGTGCCAGCAGCCCCTTACTAGCGGGGGACTCCTACGAGCAGTACTTC; CDR3aa: CASSPLLAGDSYEQYF
d_gene: NA; j_gene: TRBJ2-1; abundance: NA; v_gene: TRBV19; CDR3nt: TGTGCCAGTAGGTTCGGGCTGAGCTCCTACAATGAGCAGTTCTTC; CDR3aa: CASRFGLSSYNEQFF
d_gene: NA; j_gene: TRBJ1-2; abundance: few; v_gene: TRBV4-1; CDR3nt: TGCGCCAGCAGCCAAGTGTCCCGGGACTATGGCTACACCTTC; CDR3aa: CASSQVSRDYGYTF
d_gene: NA; j_gene: TRBJ1-3; abundance: many; v_gene: TRBV5-6; CDR3nt: TGTGCCAGCAGCTTGCGTAGGACCTCTGGAAACACCATATATTTT; CDR3aa: CASSLRRTSGNTIYF
d_gene: NA; j_gene: TRBJ1-3; abundance: many; v_gene: TRBV12-3/TRBV12-4; CDR3nt: TGTGCCAGCAGTTTAAGGTCCGGAAACACCATATATTTT; CDR3aa: CASSLRSGNTIYF
d_gene: TRBD2; j_gene: TRBJ2-2; abundance: NA; v_gene: TRBV29-1; CDR3nt: TGCAGCGGTAGCGGGAGAGGGACCGGGGAGCTGTTTTTT; CDR3aa: CSGSGRGTGELFF
d_gene: NA; j_gene: TRBJ1-2; abundance: many; v_gene: TRBV14; CDR3nt: TGTGCCAGCAGCCAGCGGGGGTCCCCTACCGTCTATGGCTACACCTTC; CDR3aa: CASSQRGSPTVYGYTF
d_gene: NA; j_gene: TRBJ2-3; abundance: NA; v_gene: TRBV4-1; CDR3nt: TGCGCCAGCAGCCAAGGGACTAACACAGATACGCAGTATTTT; CDR3aa: CASSQGTNTDTQYF
d_gene: TRBD2; j_gene: TRBJ2-5; abundance: NA; v_gene: TRBV4-1; CDR3nt: TGCGCCAGCAGCCAAGGGGGAGGGGCAGGAGAGACCCAGTACTTC; CDR3aa: CASSQGGGAGETQYF
d_gene: TRBD1; j_gene: TRBJ2-3; abundance: NA; v_gene: TRBV12-3/TRBV12-4; CDR3nt: TGTGCCAGCACCAAGGGGGACAGGGAAAGCACAGATACGCAGTATTTT; CDR3aa: CASTKGDRESTDTQYF